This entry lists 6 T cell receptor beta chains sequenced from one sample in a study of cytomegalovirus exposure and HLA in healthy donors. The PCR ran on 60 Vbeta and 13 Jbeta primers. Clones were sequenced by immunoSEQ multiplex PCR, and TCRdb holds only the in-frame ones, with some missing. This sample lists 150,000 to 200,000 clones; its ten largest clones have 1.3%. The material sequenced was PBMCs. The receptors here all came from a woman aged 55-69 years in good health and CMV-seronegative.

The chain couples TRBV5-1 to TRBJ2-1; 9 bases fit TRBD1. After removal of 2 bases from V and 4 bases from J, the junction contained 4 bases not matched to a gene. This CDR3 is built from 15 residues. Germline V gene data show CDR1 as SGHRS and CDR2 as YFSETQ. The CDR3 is CASSFRDREYNEQFF. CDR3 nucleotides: TGCGCCAGCAGCTTCCGGGACAGGGAGTACAATGAGCAGTTCTTC.

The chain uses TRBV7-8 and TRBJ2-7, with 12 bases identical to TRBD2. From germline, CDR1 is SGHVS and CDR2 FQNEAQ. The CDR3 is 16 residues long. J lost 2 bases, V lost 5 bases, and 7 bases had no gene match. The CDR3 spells CASSQRTSGTPYEQYF. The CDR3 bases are TGTGCCAGCAGCCAGAGGACTAGCGGGACGCCCTACGAGCAGTACTTC. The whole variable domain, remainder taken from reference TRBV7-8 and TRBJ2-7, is GAGVSQSPRYKVAKRGQDVALRCDPISGHVSLFWYQQALGQGPEFLTYFQNEAQLDKSGLPSDRFFAERPEGSVSTLKIQRTQQEDSAVYLCASSQRTSGTPYEQYFGPGTRLTVT.

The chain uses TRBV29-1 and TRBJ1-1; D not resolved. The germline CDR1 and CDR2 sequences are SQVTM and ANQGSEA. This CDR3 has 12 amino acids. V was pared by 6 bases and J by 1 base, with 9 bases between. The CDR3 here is CSVSTRNTEAFF. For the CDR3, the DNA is TGCAGCGTCTCAACAAGGAACACTGAAGCTTTCTTT. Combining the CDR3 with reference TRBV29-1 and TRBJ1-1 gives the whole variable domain SAVISQKPSRDICQRGTSLTIQCQVDSQVTMMFWYRQQPGQSLTLIATANQGSEATYESGFVIDKFPISRPNLTFSTLTVSNMSPEDSSIYLCSVSTRNTEAFFGQGTRLTVV.

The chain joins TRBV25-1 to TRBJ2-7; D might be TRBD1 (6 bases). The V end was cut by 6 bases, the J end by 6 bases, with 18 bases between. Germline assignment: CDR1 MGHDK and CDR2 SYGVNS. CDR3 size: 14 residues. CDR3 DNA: TGTGCCAGCAGCGACGTAACAGGGATCCTCGAGCAGTACTTC. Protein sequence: CASSDVTGILEQYF.

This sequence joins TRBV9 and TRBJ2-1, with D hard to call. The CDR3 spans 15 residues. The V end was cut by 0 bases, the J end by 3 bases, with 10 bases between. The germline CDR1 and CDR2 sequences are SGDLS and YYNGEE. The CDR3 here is CASSVVAGLYNEQFF. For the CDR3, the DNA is TGTGCCAGCAGCGTAGTGGCAGGCCTCTACAATGAGCAGTTCTTC.

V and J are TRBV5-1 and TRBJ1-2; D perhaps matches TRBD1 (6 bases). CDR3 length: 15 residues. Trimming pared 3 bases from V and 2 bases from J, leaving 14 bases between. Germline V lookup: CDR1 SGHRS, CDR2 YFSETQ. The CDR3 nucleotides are TGCGCCAGCAGCTATAGCTACAGGGTAAACTATGGCTACACCTTC. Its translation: CASSYSYRVNYGYTF.